This TCR beta chain appears in the sequencing data of a study of cytomegalovirus exposure and HLA in healthy donors. PCR primers comprised 60 Vbeta and 13 Jbeta primers. Using immunoSEQ multiplex PCR, the repertoire was profiled, and TCRdb retains in-frame clones only, with some absent. The data hold around 150,000 clones, with over 80% observed a single time. The receptor was isolated from a human donor in good health. Material: PBMCs.

The CDR3 is CSARGGQGSETQYF. Written as DNA, the CDR3 is TGCAGCGCCCGTGGAGGACAGGGGTCCGAGACCCAGTACTTC. The chain combines TRBV29-1 with TRBJ2-5; the match to TRBD1 covers 9 bases. The CDR3 is made up of 14 amino acids. V lost 7 bases, J lost 5 bases, and 11 bases stayed unmatched. CDR1 and CDR2 from the germline V gene are SQVTM and ANQGSEA.